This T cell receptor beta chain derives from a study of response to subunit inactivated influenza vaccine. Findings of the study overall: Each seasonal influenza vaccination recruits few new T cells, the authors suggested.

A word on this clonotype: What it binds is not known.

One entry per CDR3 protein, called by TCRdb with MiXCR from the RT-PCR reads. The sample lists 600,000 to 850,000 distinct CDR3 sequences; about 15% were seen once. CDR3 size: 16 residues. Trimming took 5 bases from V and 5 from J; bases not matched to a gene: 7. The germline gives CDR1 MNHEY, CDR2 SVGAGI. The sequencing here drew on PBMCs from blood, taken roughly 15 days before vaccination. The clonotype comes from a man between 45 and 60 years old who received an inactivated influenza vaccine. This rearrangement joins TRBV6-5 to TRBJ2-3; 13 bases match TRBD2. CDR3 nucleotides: TGTGCCAGCAGTAACGGACTAGCGGGGGAGATAGATACGCAGTATTTT. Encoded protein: CASSNGLAGEIDTQYF.